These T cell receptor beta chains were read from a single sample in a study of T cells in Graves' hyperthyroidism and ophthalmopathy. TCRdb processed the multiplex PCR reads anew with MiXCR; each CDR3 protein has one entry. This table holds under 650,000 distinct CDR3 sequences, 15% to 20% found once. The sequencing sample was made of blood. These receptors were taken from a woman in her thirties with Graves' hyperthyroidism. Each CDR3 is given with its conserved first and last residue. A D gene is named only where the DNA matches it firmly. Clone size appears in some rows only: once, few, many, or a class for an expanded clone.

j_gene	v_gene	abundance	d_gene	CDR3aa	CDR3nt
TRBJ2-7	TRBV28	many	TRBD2	CASSLAGGSEQYF	TGTGCCAGCAGTTTAGCGGGAGGTAGCGAGCAGTACTTC
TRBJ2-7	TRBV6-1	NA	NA	CASSLDRLEQYF	TGTGCCAGCAGCCTAGACAGGCTCGAGCAGTACTTC
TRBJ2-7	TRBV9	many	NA	CASRCGLAVYEQYF	TGTGCCAGCCGATGTGGGCTAGCAGTCTACGAGCAGTACTTC
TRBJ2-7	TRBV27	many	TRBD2	CASSPTSGLYEQYF	TGTGCCAGCAGTCCAACTAGCGGTCTCTACGAGCAGTACTTC
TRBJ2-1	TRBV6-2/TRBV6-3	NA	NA	CASTAGAYNEQFF	TGTGCCAGCACGGCAGGGGCCTACAATGAGCAGTTCTTC
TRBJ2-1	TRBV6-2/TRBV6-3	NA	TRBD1	CASSSTRTGDSYNEQFF	TGTGCCAGCAGTTCGACCAGGACAGGGGACTCCTACAATGAGCAGTTCTTC
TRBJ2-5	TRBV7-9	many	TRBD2	CASSLGFREAETQYF	TGTGCCAGCAGCTTAGGGTTCCGGGAGGCAGAGACCCAGTACTTC
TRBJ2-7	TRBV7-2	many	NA	CASSFDSPYEQYF	TGTGCCAGCAGCTTTGACAGTCCCTACGAGCAGTACTTC
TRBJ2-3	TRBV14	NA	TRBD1	CASSQLQGSRDTQYF	TGTGCCAGCAGCCAACTACAGGGGTCTAGGGATACGCAGTATTTT
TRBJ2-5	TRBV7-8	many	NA	CASRRQVGGEETQYF	TGTGCCAGCAGACGACAGGTGGGAGGGGAAGAGACCCAGTACTTC
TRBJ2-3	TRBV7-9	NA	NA	CASSVTRIPDTQYF	TGTGCCAGCAGCGTAACCCGGATCCCAGATACGCAGTATTTT
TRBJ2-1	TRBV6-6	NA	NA	CASSYVTEGYNEQFF	TGTGCCAGCAGTTACGTAACAGAGGGATACAATGAGCAGTTCTTC
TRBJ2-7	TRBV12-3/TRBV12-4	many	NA	CASSLTGIYEQYF	TGTGCCAGCAGTTTAACAGGGATCTACGAGCAGTACTTC
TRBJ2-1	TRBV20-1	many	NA	CSARGLDNEQFF	TGCAGTGCTAGAGGCCTAGACAATGAGCAGTTCTTC
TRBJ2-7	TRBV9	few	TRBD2	CASSVTSGSFYEQYF	TGTGCCAGCAGCGTGACTAGCGGGAGTTTCTACGAGCAGTACTTC
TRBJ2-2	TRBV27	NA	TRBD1	CASSLSVGGQGVHYTGELFF	TGTGCCAGCAGTTTATCGGTAGGGGGACAGGGGGTCCACTACACCGGGGAGCTGTTTTTT
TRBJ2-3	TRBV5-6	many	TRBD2	CASSIRLAGITDTQYF	TGTGCCAGCAGCATACGACTAGCGGGAATCACAGATACGCAGTATTTT
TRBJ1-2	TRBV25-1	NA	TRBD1	CASSGAGQLNYGYTF	TGTGCCAGCAGTGGAGCGGGACAGCTAAACTATGGCTACACCTTC
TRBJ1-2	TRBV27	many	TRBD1	CASSYRQGTHGYTF	TGTGCCAGCAGTTACAGACAGGGGACCCATGGCTACACCTTC
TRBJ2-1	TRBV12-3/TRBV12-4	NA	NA	CATSEYTYRNEQFF	TGTGCCACCAGTGAGTACACATACAGAAATGAGCAGTTCTTC
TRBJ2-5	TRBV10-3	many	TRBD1	CAITQGGTGVETQYF	TGTGCCATCACCCAGGGCGGGACAGGGGTCGAGACCCAGTACTTC
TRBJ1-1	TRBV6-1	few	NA	CASKRRRDFDEAFF	TGTGCCAGCAAGAGAAGGAGGGATTTCGATGAAGCTTTCTTT
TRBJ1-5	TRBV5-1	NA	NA	CASSLAQALNQPQHF	TGCGCCAGCAGCTTGGCACAGGCGCTCAATCAGCCCCAGCATTTT
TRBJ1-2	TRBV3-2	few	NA	CASSPWDRGSGYTF	TGTGCCAGCAGCCCTTGGGACAGGGGGTCTGGCTACACCTTC
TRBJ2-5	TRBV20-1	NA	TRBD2	CSAPPGAGGETQYF	TGCAGTGCTCCCCCGGGGGCGGGAGGAGAGACCCAGTACTTC
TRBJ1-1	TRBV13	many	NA	CASSSWTSGKGNTEAFF	TGTGCCAGCAGCTCTTGGACAAGCGGGAAGGGGAACACTGAAGCTTTCTTT
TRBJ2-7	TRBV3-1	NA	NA	CASSQNTYERYF	TGTGCCAGCAGCCAAAACACCTACGAGCGGTACTTC
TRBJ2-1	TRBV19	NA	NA	CASLGGGVSYNEQFF	TGTGCCAGCTTGGGAGGGGGAGTCTCCTACAATGAGCAGTTCTTC
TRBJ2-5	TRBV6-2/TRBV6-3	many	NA	CASSWTSQETQYF	TGTGCCAGCAGTTGGACCAGCCAAGAGACCCAGTACTTC
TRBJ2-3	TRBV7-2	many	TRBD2	CASSLTGGLADTQYF	TGTGCCAGCAGCTTAACGGGGGGATTGGCAGATACGCAGTATTTT
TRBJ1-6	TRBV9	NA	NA	CASSVAGNSPLHF	TGTGCCAGCAGCGTAGCGGGGAATTCACCCCTCCACTTT
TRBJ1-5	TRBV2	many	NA	CASSDLGADQPQHF	TGTGCCAGCAGTGACCTGGGGGCGGATCAGCCCCAGCATTTT
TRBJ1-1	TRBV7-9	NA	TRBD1	CASSFRTGDPEAFF	TGTGCCAGCAGCTTCCGTACAGGGGATCCTGAAGCTTTCTTT
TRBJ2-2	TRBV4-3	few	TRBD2	CASSQTSGSFTGELFF	TGCGCCAGCAGCCAAACTAGCGGGAGCTTCACCGGGGAGCTGTTTTTT
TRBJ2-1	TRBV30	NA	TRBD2	CAWSVWTSGKDRLYNEQFF	TGTGCCTGGAGTGTATGGACTAGCGGGAAGGATCGTCTCTACAATGAGCAGTTCTTC
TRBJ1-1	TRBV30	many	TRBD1	CAWSGQGFFRAFF	TGTGCCTGGAGTGGACAGGGGTTTTTTAGAGCTTTCTTT
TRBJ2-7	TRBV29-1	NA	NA	CSVHGGGSYEQYF	TGCAGCGTTCATGGGGGAGGCTCCTACGAGCAGTACTTC
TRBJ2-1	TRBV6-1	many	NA	CASRRPSRGSYNEQFF	TGTGCCAGCAGACGCCCTTCGAGGGGCTCCTACAATGAGCAGTTCTTC
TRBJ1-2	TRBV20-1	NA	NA	CSARDHREDYGYTF	TGCAGTGCTAGAGATCATCGGGAGGACTATGGCTACACCTTC
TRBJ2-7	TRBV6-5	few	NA	CASSWGPEPYEQYF	TGTGCCAGCAGTTGGGGACCCGAGCCCTACGAGCAGTACTTC
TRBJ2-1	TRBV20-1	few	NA	CSAPRAVAGSLLHNEQFF	TGCAGTGCCCCCAGGGCGGTCGCGGGGTCTCTACTCCACAATGAGCAGTTCTTC
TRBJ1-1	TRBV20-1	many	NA	CSAIRQAEAFF	TGCAGTGCTATCCGCCAGGCAGAAGCTTTCTTT